Below, one TCR beta chain is given with its context. Its antigen is unidentified. The sample comes from a study of T cell responses to AZD1222 COVID-19 vaccine. The study's findings and limits: Nearly half of spike-specific TCRs reportedly target variant regions that are unmutated in the B.1.351 and B.1.1.7 variants. Mapped onto spike, vaccine-associated CD4 TCRs spanned it and were dominant at 160-218 and 743-854.

Sequencing was performed with immunoSEQ multiplex PCR; in TCRdb, only in-frame clones are kept and a portion is missing. The sample has 90,000 to 120,000 clones; approximately 90% are singletons. Sequenced here: peripheral blood, sampled on day 0 of AZD1222 vaccination. The receptor comes from an adult in good health.

The CDR3 DNA reads as TGTGCCAGCAGCAACAACGGGGGACAGGGGAACGACCCTGGGGTGAACACCATATATTTT. This sequence encodes CASSNNGGQGNDPGVNTIYF. This sequence joins TRBV6-8 and TRBJ1-3; the match to TRBD1 covers 10 bases. This CDR3 is 20 amino acids long. Germline trimming cut 6 bases from V and 7 bases from J; bases unmatched to any gene: 24. CDR1 and CDR2 from the germline V gene are MNHGY and SAAAGT.